The T cell receptor beta chain under discussion was sequenced for a study of shared clonotypes between healthy human individuals. At the level of the study: Three plates were used per donor for CD4 naive, three for CD4 memory, two for CD8 naive and one for CD8 memory. Overall study findings and caveats: Read depth was anticipated to influence clonotype sharing among donors. Naive subsets, compared against memory subsets, generally had larger estimated richness values. The study found lower generation probabilities in non-shared clonotypes than in those shared by all four donors.

Of note for this clone: Its antigen is undetermined.

Assay used: immunoSEQ multiplex PCR; TCRdb lists only in-frame clones, some missing. This sample has 600,000 to 750,000 clones, with 72% found just once. This CDR3 comprises 16 residues. Germline lookup yields CDR1 SGHRS and CDR2 YFSETQ. V was clipped by 3 bases and J by 2 bases; unmatched bases: 3. This chain connects TRBV5-1 to TRBJ2-3; 13 bases are a match to TRBD2. The sample consisted of memory CD4+ T cells sorted from blood. Specified subset: CD45RA-negative fraction. This clonotype was obtained from a woman in her twenties or thirties in good health. The CDR3 spells CASSSGTSGNTDTQYF. The CDR3 nucleotides read TGCGCCAGCAGCTCAGGGACTAGCGGGAACACAGATACGCAGTATTTT.